This TCR beta chain was documented in a study of shared clonotypes between healthy human individuals. General observations from the study: For naive CD4 cells, roughly 4.6% of clonotypes were shared across a handful of donors.

Donors, without exception, were Caucasian adults residing in Nashville, Tennessee. Germline V lookup: CDR1 MNHEY, CDR2 SMNVEV (reference sequence). Trimming took 2 bases from V and 1 from J, leaving 6 bases between them. The CDR3 is made up of 13 amino acids. Sequencing was at deep level. TCRdb keeps only in-frame clones here, not all; method: immunoSEQ multiplex PCR. The sample contains millions of clones, 90% to 95% of which appear only once. Note on this clone: Its antigen is unknown. This CDR3 is also generated by other DNA sequences in the sample.

The receptor's source is a young man in good health. Some clones in this sample may be carry-over from other donors' samples. This sequence joins TRBV27 and TRBJ2-7; no firm D call. Sequenced material: naive CD4+ T cells from PBMCs. Documented subset: CD45RA+ positively selected. DNA of the CDR3: TGTGCCAGCAGTTTACGGGTGTCCTACGAGCAGTACTTC. Amino acids: CASSLRVSYEQYF.